This T cell receptor (beta chain) was documented in a study of beta chain features in type 1 diabetes. Findings and limits, study-wide: Comparison showed that naive, central memory and Treg TCRB repertoires appeared more similar among patients than among healthy donors. Overrepresentation of cells with high TCR expression could result from cDNA sequencing. Whether TCRB rearrangement is influenced by HLA type was left unresolved in this analysis. TCRB CDR3s from Type 1 diabetes patients were moderately but significantly shorter in all four CD4+ subsets.

To note about this clone: As yet, its antigen is unknown.

Trimming removed 6 bases at V and 4 bases at J, with 7 bases between. Germline lookup yields CDR1 MDHEN and CDR2 SYDVKM. This CDR3 contains 12 residues. The sequenced template was cDNA made from the entire isolated RNA. TCRdb's copy holds only in-frame clones and misses some; the assay was immunoSEQ multiplex PCR. The profile shows 350,000 to 450,000 clones, around 13% of them singletons. The sequenced material came from naive CD4+ T cells from blood. This chain connects TRBV28 to TRBJ1-5, with D uncertain. This clonotype was sampled from a woman in her late teens or twenties with type 1 diabetes. For the CDR3, the DNA is TGTGCCAGCAGCCCTAGTAATCAGCCCCAGCATTTT. Translation: CASSPSNQPQHF.